These 2 T cell receptor beta chains came from one sample sequenced in a study of T cell responses to AZD1222 COVID-19 vaccine. Produced via immunoSEQ multiplex PCR; TCRdb's table is partial and in-frame only. The repertoire has roughly 90,000 clones, approximately 86% of them found once; the top ten carry approximately 6%. The specimen comprised peripheral blood, sampled on day 0 of AZD1222 vaccination. The origin of the receptors is an adult in good health.

V and J are TRBV19 and TRBJ1-3; D perhaps matches TRBD1 (5 bases). Germline-derived CDR1 and CDR2 are LNHDA and SQIVND (reference sequence). The CDR3 has 16 amino acids. Trimming cost V 4 bases and J 4 bases, with 17 bases left between them. Here the CDR3 reads CASSTLTGLGGNTIYF. CDR3 DNA sequence: TGTGCCAGTAGTACCCTCACAGGTTTAGGAGGAAACACCATATATTTT. The full variable domain, its missing parts supplied by reference TRBV19 and TRBJ1-3, is DGGITQSPKYLFRKEGQNVTLSCEQNLNHDAMYWYRQDPGQGLRLIYYSQIVNDFQKGDIAEGYSVSREKKESFPLTVTSAQKNPTAFYLCASSTLTGLGGNTIYFGEGSWLTVV.

This clone was observed a few times. This chain connects TRBV5-5 to TRBJ1-1; tentative D call: TRBD1 (5 bases). Germline-derived CDR1 and CDR2 are SGHKS and YYEKEE (reference sequence). V lost 0 bases and J lost 0, with 9 bases in between. The CDR3 is 15 amino acids. The DNA for the CDR3 is TGTGCCAGCAGCTTGGCCGTGGGGGTGAACACTGAAGCTTTCTTT. It translates to CASSLAVGVNTEAFF.